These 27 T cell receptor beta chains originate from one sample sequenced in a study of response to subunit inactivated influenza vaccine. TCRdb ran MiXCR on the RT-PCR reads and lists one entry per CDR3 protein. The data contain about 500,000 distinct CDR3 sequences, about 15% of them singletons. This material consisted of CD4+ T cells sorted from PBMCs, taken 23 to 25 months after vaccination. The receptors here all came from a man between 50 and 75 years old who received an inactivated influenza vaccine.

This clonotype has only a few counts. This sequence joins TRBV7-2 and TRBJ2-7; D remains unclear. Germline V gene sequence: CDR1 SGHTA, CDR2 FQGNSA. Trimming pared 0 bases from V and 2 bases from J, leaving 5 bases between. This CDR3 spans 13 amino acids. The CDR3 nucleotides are TGTGCCAGCAGCTTAGCTCGGACCTACGAGCAGTACTTC. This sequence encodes CASSLARTYEQYF.

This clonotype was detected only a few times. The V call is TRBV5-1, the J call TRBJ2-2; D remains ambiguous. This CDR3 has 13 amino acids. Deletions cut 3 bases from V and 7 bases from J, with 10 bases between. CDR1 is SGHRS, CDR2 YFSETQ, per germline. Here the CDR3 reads CASSSFFVGELFF. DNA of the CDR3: TGCGCCAGCAGCTCTTTTTTTGTCGGGGAGCTGTTTTTT.

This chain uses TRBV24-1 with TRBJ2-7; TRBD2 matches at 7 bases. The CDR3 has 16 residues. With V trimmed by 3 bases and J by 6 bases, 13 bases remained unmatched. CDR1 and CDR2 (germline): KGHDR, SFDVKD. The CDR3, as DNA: TGTGCCACCAGTGATCCCGTCTTAACTAGCGTCAGCGAGCAGTACTTC. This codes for CATSDPVLTSVSEQYF.

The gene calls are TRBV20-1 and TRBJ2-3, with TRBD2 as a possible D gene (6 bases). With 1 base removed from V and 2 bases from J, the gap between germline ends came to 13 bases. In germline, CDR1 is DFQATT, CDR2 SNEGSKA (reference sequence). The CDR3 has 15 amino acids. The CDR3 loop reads CSARGGDSHTDTQYF. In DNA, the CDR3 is TGCAGTGCTAGAGGTGGGGACTCGCACACAGATACGCAGTATTTT.

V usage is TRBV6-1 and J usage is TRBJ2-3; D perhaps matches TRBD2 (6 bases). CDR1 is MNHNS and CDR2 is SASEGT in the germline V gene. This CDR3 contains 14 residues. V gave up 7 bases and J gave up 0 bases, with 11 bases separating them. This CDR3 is CASKVGGSTDTQYF. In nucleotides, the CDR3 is TGTGCCAGCAAGGTGGGGGGTAGCACAGATACGCAGTATTTT.

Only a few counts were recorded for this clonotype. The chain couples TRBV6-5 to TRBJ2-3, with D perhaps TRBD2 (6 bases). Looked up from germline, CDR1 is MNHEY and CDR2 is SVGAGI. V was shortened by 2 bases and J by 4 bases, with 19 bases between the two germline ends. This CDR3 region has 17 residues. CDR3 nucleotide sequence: TGTGCCAGCAGTTACAAGAAGCGGGCAGGGAAAGCAGATACGCAGTATTTT. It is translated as CASSYKKRAGKADTQYF.

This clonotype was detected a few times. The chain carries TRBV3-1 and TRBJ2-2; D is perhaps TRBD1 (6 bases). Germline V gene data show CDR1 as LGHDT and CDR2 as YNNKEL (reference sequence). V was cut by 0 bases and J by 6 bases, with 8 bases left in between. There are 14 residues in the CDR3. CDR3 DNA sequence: TGTGCCAGCAGCCAAGATAAGGGGGCCGGGGAGCTGTTTTTT. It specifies CASSQDKGAGELFF.

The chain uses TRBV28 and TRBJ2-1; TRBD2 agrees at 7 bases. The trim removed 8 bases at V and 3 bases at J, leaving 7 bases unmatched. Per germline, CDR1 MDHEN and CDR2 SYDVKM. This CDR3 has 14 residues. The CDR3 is CASLGGSFYNEQFF. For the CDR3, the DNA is TGTGCCAGCCTCGGGGGGTCATTCTACAATGAGCAGTTCTTC.

CDR3 residues: CSARGFSNTEAFF. The CDR3 nucleotides are TGCAGCGCAAGGGGGTTTTCGAACACTGAAGCTTTCTTT. The rearrangement uses TRBV29-1 and TRBJ1-1; tentative D call: TRBD1 (6 bases). Trimming cost V 7 bases and J 1 base, with 13 bases left between them. The V gene's germline CDR1 is SQVTM and CDR2 ANQGSEA. This CDR3 contains 13 residues.

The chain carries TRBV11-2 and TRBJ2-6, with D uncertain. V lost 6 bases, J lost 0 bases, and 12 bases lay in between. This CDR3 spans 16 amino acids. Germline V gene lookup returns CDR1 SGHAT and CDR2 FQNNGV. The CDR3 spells CASSIVPDSGANVLTF. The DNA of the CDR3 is TGTGCCAGCAGTATAGTGCCCGACTCTGGGGCCAACGTCCTGACTTTC. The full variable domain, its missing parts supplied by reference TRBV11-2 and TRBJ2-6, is EAGVAQSPRYKIIEKRQSVAFWCNPISGHATLYWYQQILGQGPKLLIQFQNNGVVDDSQLPKDRFSAERLKGVDSTLKIQPAKLEDSAVYLCASSIVPDSGANVLTFGAGSRLTVL.

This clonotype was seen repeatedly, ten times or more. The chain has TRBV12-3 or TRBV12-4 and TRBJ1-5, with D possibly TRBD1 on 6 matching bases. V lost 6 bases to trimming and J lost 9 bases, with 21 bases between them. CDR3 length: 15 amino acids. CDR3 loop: CASRQEGGAFGPQHF. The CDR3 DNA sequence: TGTGCCAGCAGACAAGAAGGGGGTGCGTTTGGGCCCCAGCATTTT.

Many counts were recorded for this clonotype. CDR3 amino acids: CAWSQSPGTGYRNQPQHF. The DNA of the CDR3 is TGTGCCTGGAGTCAATCTCCCGGGACAGGGTACCGCAATCAGCCCCAGCATTTT. The chain is built from TRBV30 and TRBJ1-5, with TRBD1 identical over 9 bases. CDR1 GTSNPN and CDR2 SVGIG come from the germline V gene (reference sequence). The J segment lost 2 bases and the V segment lost 2 bases, leaving 13 bases of the junction unmatched. The CDR3 spans 18 residues.

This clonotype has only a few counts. The CDR3 coding sequence is TGTGCCAGCAGCCGGCGGGCCGTAGAACAGTACTTC. Translating gives CASSRRAVEQYF. J is TRBJ2-7 and V is TRBV12-3 or TRBV12-4, with D possibly TRBD2 on 5 matching bases. The V end lost 6 bases, the J end lost 10 bases, and 16 bases lay between the germline ends. The CDR3 is 12 amino acids.

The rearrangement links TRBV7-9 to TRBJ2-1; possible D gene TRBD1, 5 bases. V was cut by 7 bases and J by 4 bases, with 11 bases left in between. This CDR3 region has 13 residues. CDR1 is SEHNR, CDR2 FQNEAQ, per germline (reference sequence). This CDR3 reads CASTPDIYNEQFF. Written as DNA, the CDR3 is TGTGCCAGCACACCGGACATTTACAATGAGCAGTTCTTC.

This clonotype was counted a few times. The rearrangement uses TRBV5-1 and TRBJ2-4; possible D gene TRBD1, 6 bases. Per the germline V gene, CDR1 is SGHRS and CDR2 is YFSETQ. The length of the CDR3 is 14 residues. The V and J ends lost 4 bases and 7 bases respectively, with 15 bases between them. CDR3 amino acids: CASSDPQGGNIQYF. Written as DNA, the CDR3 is TGCGCCAGCAGCGACCCACAGGGTGGGAACATTCAGTACTTC.

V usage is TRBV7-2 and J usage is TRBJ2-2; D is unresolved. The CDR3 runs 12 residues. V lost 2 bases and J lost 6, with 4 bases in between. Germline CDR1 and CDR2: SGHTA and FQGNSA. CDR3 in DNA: TGTGCCAGCAGCTTAAGGGCCGGGGAGCTGTTTTTT. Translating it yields CASSLRAGELFF.

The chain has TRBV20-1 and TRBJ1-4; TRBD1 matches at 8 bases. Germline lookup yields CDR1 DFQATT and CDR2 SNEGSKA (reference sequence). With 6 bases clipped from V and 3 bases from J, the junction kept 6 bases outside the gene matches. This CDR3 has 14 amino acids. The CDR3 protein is CSAQGALSNEKLFF. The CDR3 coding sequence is TGCAGTGCGCAGGGGGCGCTTTCTAATGAAAAACTGTTTTTT.

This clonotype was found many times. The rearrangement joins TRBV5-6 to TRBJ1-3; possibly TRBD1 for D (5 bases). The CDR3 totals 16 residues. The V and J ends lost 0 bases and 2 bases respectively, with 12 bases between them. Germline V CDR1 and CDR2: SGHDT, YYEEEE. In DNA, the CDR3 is TGTGCCAGCAGCTTGGACCCGGGGGGAACTGGAAACACCATATATTTT. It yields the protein CASSLDPGGTGNTIYF.

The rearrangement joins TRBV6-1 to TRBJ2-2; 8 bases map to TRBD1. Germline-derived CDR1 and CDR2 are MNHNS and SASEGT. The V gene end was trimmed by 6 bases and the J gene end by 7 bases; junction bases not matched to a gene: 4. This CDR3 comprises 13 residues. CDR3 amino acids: CASSRQGFGELFF. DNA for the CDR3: TGTGCCAGCAGCCGACAGGGGTTCGGGGAGCTGTTTTTT.

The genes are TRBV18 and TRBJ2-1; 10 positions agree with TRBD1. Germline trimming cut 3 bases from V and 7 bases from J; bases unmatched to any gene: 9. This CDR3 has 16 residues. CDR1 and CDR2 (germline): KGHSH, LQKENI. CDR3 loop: CASSPDRGRVLNEQFF. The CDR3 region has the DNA TGTGCCAGCTCACCCGACAGGGGGCGCGTTCTGAATGAGCAGTTCTTC. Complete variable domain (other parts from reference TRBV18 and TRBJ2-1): NAGVMQNPRHLVRRRGQEARLRCSPMKGHSHVYWYRQLPEEGLKFMVYLQKENIIDESGMPKERFSAEFPKEGPSILRIQQVVRGDSAAYFCASSPDRGRVLNEQFFGPGTRLTVL.

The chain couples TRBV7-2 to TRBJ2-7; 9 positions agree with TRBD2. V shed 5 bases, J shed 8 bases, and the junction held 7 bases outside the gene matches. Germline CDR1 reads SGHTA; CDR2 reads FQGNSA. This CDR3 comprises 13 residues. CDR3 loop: CASSPGTSSKQYF. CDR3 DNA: TGTGCCAGCAGCCCCGGGACTAGCTCTAAGCAGTACTTC.

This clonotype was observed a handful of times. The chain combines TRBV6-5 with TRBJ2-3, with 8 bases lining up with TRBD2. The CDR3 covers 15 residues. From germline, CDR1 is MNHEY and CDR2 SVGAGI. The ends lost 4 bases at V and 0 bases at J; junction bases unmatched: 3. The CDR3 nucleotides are TGTGCCAGCAGTTCCGGGGGGGTGAGCACAGATACGCAGTATTTT. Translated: CASSSGGVSTDTQYF.

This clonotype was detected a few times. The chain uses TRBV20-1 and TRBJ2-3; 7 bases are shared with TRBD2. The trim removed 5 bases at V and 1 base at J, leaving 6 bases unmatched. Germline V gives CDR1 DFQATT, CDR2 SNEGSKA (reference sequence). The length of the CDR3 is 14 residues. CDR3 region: CSAPRRERTDTQYF. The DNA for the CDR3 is TGCAGTGCTCCTCGGCGGGAGCGCACAGATACGCAGTATTTT.

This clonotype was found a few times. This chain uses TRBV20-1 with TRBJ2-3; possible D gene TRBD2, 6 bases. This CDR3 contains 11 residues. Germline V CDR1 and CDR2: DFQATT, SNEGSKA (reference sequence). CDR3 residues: CSSASAGRKYF. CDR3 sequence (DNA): TGCAGCAGTGCTAGTGCTGGGAGGAAGTATTTT.

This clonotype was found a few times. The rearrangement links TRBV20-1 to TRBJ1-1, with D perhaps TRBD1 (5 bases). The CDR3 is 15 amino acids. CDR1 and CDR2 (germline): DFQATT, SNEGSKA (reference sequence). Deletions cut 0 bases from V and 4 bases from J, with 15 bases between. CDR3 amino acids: CSARDVTGRFTEAFF. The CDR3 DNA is TGCAGTGCTAGAGATGTCACGGGGCGTTTCACTGAAGCTTTCTTT.

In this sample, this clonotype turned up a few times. The CDR3 is CASHPRTSGGDTQYF. The DNA for the CDR3 is TGCGCCAGCCACCCCCGGACTAGCGGGGGGGATACGCAGTATTTT. The gene calls are TRBV5-1 and TRBJ2-3; TRBD2 aligns across 14 bases. CDR3 length: 15 amino acids. The germline CDR1 and CDR2 sequences are SGHRS and YFSETQ. The junction had 7 bases not matched to a gene; V was cut back by 7 bases and J by 6 bases.

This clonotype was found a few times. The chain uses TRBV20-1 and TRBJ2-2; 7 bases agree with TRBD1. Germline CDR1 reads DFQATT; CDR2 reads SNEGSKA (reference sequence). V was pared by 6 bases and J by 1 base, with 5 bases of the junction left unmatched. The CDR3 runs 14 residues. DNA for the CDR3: TGCAGTGCCCAGGGACAGCGGAACACCGGGGAGCTGTTTTTT. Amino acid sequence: CSAQGQRNTGELFF.